Below, one T cell receptor (beta chain) is given with its context. The germline V gene encodes CDR1 GTSNPN and CDR2 SVGIG (reference sequence). This CDR3 is 14 amino acids long. V dropped 4 bases and J dropped 3 bases, with 13 bases sitting between them. This record comes from a study of blood T cell repertoires in COVID-19. Study-wide context: Samples taken during acute and convalescent COVID-19 were collected in the United States, Italy and Spain. PBMCs, B-cell-depleted T cells, or T cells provided the cDNA or gDNA that made up the material.

In the original workflow: Amplification from reference gene primers served as the basis for estimated nucleated cell counts. The data were produced by immunoSEQ multiplex PCR, yet TCRdb's version contains in-frame clones alone and is incomplete. D and trimming come from the DNA, and the V and J calls and clone size come from that table. The table includes 200,000 or so clones, 80% to 90% detected once. This chain links TRBV30 with TRBJ1-5, with D possibly being TRBD1 (6 bases). The TCR sequence derives from a man in his sixties or seventies with active or convalescent COVID-19. The sample comprised peripheral blood. The DNA of the CDR3 is TGTGCCTGGACCGTGGGGGGGCCCAATCAGCCCCAGCATTTT. Translated, it gives CAWTVGGPNQPQHF.